One and the same sample provided the 5 T cell receptor beta chains below, sequenced in a study of cytomegalovirus exposure and HLA in healthy donors (dated by TCRdb to 2015 to 2018). Library creation used the immunoSEQ multiplex PCR assay. A mixture of 60 forward primers for TCR Vbeta segments and 13 reverse primers for TCR Jbeta segments was used in the multiplex PCR. TCRdb obtained this table from immuneACCESS and retained in-frame rearrangements with V and J assigned. These tables miss some clones; where compared with another copy, unresolved V genes account for less than half of the shortfall, and the remainder is unexplained. Present in this sample are approximately 170,000 clones, less than 85% of which were seen just once. The ten most abundant clones make up approximately 4.6% of the sample. The specimen sequenced was PBMCs. The receptor source for this set is a man aged 25-40 years in good health and CMV-seropositive.

Of note for this clone: The same CDR3 arises from other DNA sequences in this sample as well. The rearrangement links TRBV28 to TRBJ1-4; 10 bases map to TRBD1. In germline, CDR1 is MDHEN, CDR2 SYDVKM. The V gene end was trimmed by 3 bases and the J gene end by 8 bases; junction bases not matched to a gene: 3. The CDR3 has 14 residues. For the CDR3, the DNA is TGTGCCAGCAGTTTTGGGGACAGGGGAGAAAAACTGTTTTTT. Its protein product is CASSFGDRGEKLFF.

The genes are TRBV7-6 and TRBJ2-1; 7 bases fit TRBD2. Germline-derived CDR1 and CDR2 are SGHVS and FNYEAQ. J was trimmed by 9 bases and V by 1 base; bases with no gene match: 18. The CDR3 covers 18 residues. CDR3 protein: CASSLERRGLPTPSEQFF. CDR3 nucleotide sequence: TGTGCCAGCAGCTTAGAGCGAAGGGGACTACCGACTCCAAGTGAGCAGTTCTTC.

This clone was seen just once. The genes are TRBV27 and TRBJ2-2, with 7 bases fitting TRBD2. Trimming removed 10 bases from V and 4 bases from J; junction bases left unmatched: 6. Germline CDR1 is MNHEY and CDR2 is SMNVEV (reference sequence). The CDR3 covers 13 residues. The DNA for the CDR3 is TGTGCCACTGGGGGGGAGGTCACCGGGGAGCTGTTTTTT. Encoded protein: CATGGEVTGELFF.

This sequence joins TRBV7-2 and TRBJ1-2; 12 bases line up with TRBD1. The CDR3 is made up of 15 amino acids. Trimming took 5 bases from V and 6 from J; bases not matched to a gene: 7. From germline, CDR1 is SGHTA and CDR2 FQGNSA. The CDR3 DNA is TGTGCCAGCAGCCGCGGGACAGGGGGCATGGATGGCTACACCTTC. It specifies CASSRGTGGMDGYTF.

J is TRBJ1-3 and V is TRBV4-1; TRBD1 matches 7 bases. The V and J ends lost 4 bases and 3 bases, in that order; junction bases with no gene match: 9. The CDR3 is made up of 16 amino acids. From germline, CDR1 is MGHRA and CDR2 YSYEKL. CDR3: CASSPEGAVDGNTIYF. The CDR3 DNA is TGCGCCAGCAGCCCGGAGGGGGCGGTTGATGGAAACACCATATATTTT.